Shown below are 2 T cell receptor beta chains from a single sample sequenced in a study of memory CD4+ T cells and cytomegalovirus serostatus. Sequencing used immunoSEQ multiplex PCR; TCRdb keeps in-frame clones, though not all of them. The sample has 45,000 to 65,000 clones, 78% seen once. Single viable CD3+CD4+CD8-CD45RO+ cells were sorted as the memory CD4+ T cells. Sequencing input: memory CD4+ T cells from blood. These receptor sequences come from an adult in good health and CMV-seronegative.

This clone has only a few counts. J is TRBJ1-5 and V is TRBV27; TRBD1 matches at 7 bases. Losses at the gene ends were 8 bases for V and 3 bases for J; bases not matched to a gene: 13. Per the germline V gene, CDR1 is MNHEY and CDR2 is SMNVEV (reference sequence). The CDR3 has 16 amino acids. This CDR3 is CASPTVRGQPNQPQHF. CDR3 DNA: TGTGCCAGCCCCACGGTGAGGGGGCAACCCAATCAGCCCCAGCATTTT.

The chain is built from TRBV7-2 and TRBJ2-3; 16 positions match TRBD2. CDR3 length equals 16 residues. CDR1 is SGHTA and CDR2 is FQGNSA in the germline V gene. Losses at the gene ends were 4 bases for V and 6 bases for J; bases not matched to a gene: 4. The CDR3 DNA sequence: TGTGCCAGCAGCTCGGGACTAGCGGGGGGGAGGGATACGCAGTATTTT. Amino acids: CASSSGLAGGRDTQYF.